The next 5 T cell receptor beta chains were all read from a single sample in a study of OX40 agonist ivuxolimab in advanced cancers. Sequencing used immunoSEQ multiplex PCR; TCRdb keeps in-frame clones, though not all of them. The sample yields about 32,000 clones, 81% seen once. Sequencing was performed on CD4+ or CD8+ T cells sorted from blood, taken in a trial of the OX40 agonist ivuxolimab. The receptor set was obtained from an adult with an advanced solid tumor such as melanoma, head and neck, liver or kidney cancer.

The chain has TRBV9 and TRBJ1-1; D gene uncertain. V dropped 2 bases and J dropped 1 base, with 15 bases sitting between them. This CDR3 is 16 amino acids long. Germline V gene sequence: CDR1 SGDLS, CDR2 YYNGEE. This chain's CDR3 is CASSVAIGPSNTEAFF. The DNA of the CDR3 is TGTGCCAGCAGCGTTGCAATCGGGCCGTCGAACACTGAAGCTTTCTTT.

This clone has only one observation. The rearrangement uses TRBV4-1 and TRBJ2-7; 8 positions match TRBD2. The CDR3 totals 14 residues. Trimming removed 3 bases from V and 7 bases from J; junction bases left unmatched: 8. Looked up from germline, CDR1 is MGHRA and CDR2 is YSYEKL. The CDR3 DNA sequence: TGCGCCAGCAGCCACGGGACTAGAAATGGGGAGCAGTACTTC. Its translation: CASSHGTRNGEQYF.

The CDR3 sequence: CASSQVVYKAYNEQFF. DNA for the CDR3: TGCGCCAGCAGCCAAGTAGTCTATAAGGCCTACAATGAGCAGTTCTTC. The genes are TRBV4-3 and TRBJ2-1; D is unresolved. The CDR3 covers 16 residues. Trimming took off 1 base at V and 2 bases at J, with 12 bases between the two ends. The V gene's germline CDR1 is LGHNA and CDR2 YSLEER.

This sequence joins TRBV27 and TRBJ2-7; D might be TRBD2 (5 bases). Germline V gives CDR1 MNHEY, CDR2 SMNVEV (reference sequence). The length of the CDR3 is 13 residues. Trimming pared 8 bases from V and 5 bases from J, leaving 16 bases between. CDR3 sequence reads: CASSRGGLHEQYF. CDR3 sequence (DNA): TGTGCCAGCTCCCGGGGTGGCTTACACGAGCAGTACTTC.

Judged by abundance, this clone is medium-sized. The chain joins TRBV4-1 to TRBJ1-1; no definite D call. The V gene's germline CDR1 is MGHRA and CDR2 YSYEKL. CDR3 size: 14 residues. V shed 3 bases and J shed 1 base, with 9 bases lying between them. The CDR3 coding sequence is TGCGCCAGCAGCCACCACAGATCGAACACTGAAGCTTTCTTT. It specifies CASSHHRSNTEAFF.